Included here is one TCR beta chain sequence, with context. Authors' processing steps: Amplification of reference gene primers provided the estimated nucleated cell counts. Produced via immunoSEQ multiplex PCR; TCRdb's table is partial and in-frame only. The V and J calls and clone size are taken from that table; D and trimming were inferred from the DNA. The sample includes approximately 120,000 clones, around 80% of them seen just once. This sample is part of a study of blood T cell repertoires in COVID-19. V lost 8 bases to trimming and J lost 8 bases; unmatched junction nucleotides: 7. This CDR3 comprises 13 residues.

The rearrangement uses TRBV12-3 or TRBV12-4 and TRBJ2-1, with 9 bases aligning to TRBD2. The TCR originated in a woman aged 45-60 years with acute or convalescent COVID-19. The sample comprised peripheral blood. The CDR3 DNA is TGTGCCAGCGCTAGCGGGGCCTTGGATGAGCAGTTCTTC. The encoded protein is CASASGALDEQFF.